Listed here is a single T cell receptor beta chain. This entry belongs to a study of brain T cells in children with intractable seizures. Profiled with immunoSEQ multiplex PCR; TCRdb holds only in-frame clones, not every one. This sample has about 340,000 clones, with nearly 95% found just once. Time point noted: blood from clinic visit 5 months post-surgery; TSC patient then seizure free. V lost 0 bases and J 3 bases, leaving 9 bases between the germline ends. Per germline, CDR1 LGHDT and CDR2 YNNKEL (reference sequence). The CDR3 covers 16 residues. This specimen was peripheral blood, taken 4 to 5 months after surgery. This chain connects TRBV3-1 (or the pseudogene TRBV3-2) to TRBJ1-6; no definite D call. The source of this sequence is a boy younger than two with tuberous sclerosis and intractable seizures. The CDR3 reads CASSQEDSLYNSPLHF. CDR3 DNA: TGTGCCAGCAGCCAAGAGGACTCCCTCTATAATTCACCCCTCCACTTT.